The sequence of this T cell receptor beta chain was determined in a study of blood T cell repertoires in COVID-19. Germline V lookup: CDR1 MNHEY, CDR2 SMNVEV (reference sequence). Trimming removed 3 bases from V and 4 bases from J; junction bases left unmatched: 4. The CDR3 has 14 residues. Original processing notes: Counts of nucleated cells, estimated from reference gene primer amplification, were obtained. Only in-frame clones appear in the TCRdb table, and some are missing; sequencing was by immunoSEQ multiplex PCR. The DNA gave D and trimming, while V, J and clone size come from that table. This table has around 200,000 clones, roughly nine tenths appearing once. Those enrolled, adults aged roughly 18 to 89 years, came from about two dozen US areas.

The clonotype comes from a middle-aged woman with acute COVID-19. The chain links TRBV27 to TRBJ1-2; TRBD1 matches 8 bases. The sample was PBMCs or T cells enriched from blood (not recorded which). The chain's CDR3 is CASSFRGPPYGYTF. CDR3 sequence (DNA): TGTGCCAGCAGTTTCAGGGGGCCCCCCTATGGCTACACCTTC.